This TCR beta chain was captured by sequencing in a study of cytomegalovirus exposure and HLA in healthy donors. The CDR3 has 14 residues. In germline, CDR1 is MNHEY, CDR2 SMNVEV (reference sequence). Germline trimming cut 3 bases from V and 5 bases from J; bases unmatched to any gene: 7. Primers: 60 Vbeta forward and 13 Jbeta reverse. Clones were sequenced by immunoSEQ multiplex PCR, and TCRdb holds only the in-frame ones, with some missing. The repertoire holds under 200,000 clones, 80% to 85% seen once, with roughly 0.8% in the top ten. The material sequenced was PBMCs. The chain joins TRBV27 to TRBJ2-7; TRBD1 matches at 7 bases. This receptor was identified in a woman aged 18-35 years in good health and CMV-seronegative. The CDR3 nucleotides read TGTGCCAGCAGTTTGTTAGGGGGCGTCCACGAGCAGTACTTC. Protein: CASSLLGGVHEQYF.